The 17 T cell receptor beta chains below come from one sample, sequenced in a study of monozygotic twins with cystic fibrosis. The method was immunoSEQ multiplex PCR; TCRdb's version includes in-frame clones alone and lacks a portion of them. Of 18,000 or so clones in the sample, more than 80% are singletons; the top ten hold 1.6%. The source material was blood. Receptor source: a girl aged 2 to 10 with cystic fibrosis.

The chain has TRBV30 and TRBJ1-6; D unresolved. Germline CDR1 and CDR2: GTSNPN and SVGIG (reference sequence). The CDR3 sequence is 12 residues long. Trimming removed 3 bases from V and 6 bases from J, with 6 bases in between. The CDR3 protein is CAWSATNSPLHF. CDR3 nucleotide sequence: TGTGCCTGGAGCGCAACTAATTCACCCCTCCACTTT.

The V gene is TRBV7-2, the J gene TRBJ2-7, with no clear D. This CDR3 has 13 residues. Per germline, CDR1 SGHTA and CDR2 FQGNSA. V lost 6 bases to trimming and J lost 0 bases, with 9 bases between them. CDR3 in DNA: TGTGCCAGCAGTAGGACCGCCTCCTACGAGCAGTACTTC. This sequence encodes CASSRTASYEQYF.

The chain joins TRBV2 to TRBJ1-6; D unresolved. Germline CDR1 SNHLY, CDR2 FYNNEI. The CDR3 is 13 residues long. V was cut by 6 bases and J by 7 bases, with 10 bases left in between. CDR3 in amino acids: CASRPRLNSPLHF. The CDR3 DNA reads as TGTGCCAGCAGACCACGGCTCAATTCACCCCTCCACTTT.

The chain combines TRBV6-5 with TRBJ2-5, with D uncertain. The CDR3 consists of 13 residues. Between the trimmed V and J ends, which lost 3 bases and 5 bases, there was a span of 10 bases. Germline V gene lookup returns CDR1 MNHEY and CDR2 SVGAGI. Written as DNA, the CDR3 is TGTGCCAGCAGTTATAACTTTCGTGAGACCCAGTACTTC. It translates to CASSYNFRETQYF.

V gene TRBV9 combines with J gene TRBJ2-1; TRBD2 is a possible D gene (5 bases). V shed 0 bases and J shed 3 bases, with 10 bases lying between them. This CDR3 is 15 amino acids long. CDR1 is SGDLS, CDR2 YYNGEE, per germline. CDR3 coding DNA: TGTGCCAGCAGCGTAGGGAGCGGCATCTACAATGAGCAGTTCTTC. This translates into CASSVGSGIYNEQFF.

V usage is TRBV27 and J usage is TRBJ1-2; tentatively, D is TRBD1 (6 bases). The CDR3 extends over 14 amino acids. Trimming cost V 4 bases and J 5 bases, with 14 bases left between them. CDR1 and CDR2 from the germline V gene are MNHEY and SMNVEV (reference sequence). CDR3 sequence (DNA): TGTGCCAGCAGTTGGGGCGGGGGGGCGTATGGCTACACCTTC. Its translation: CASSWGGGAYGYTF.

The chain is built from TRBV7-8 and TRBJ2-5, with a tentative D call TRBD2 (5 bases). Germline values: CDR1 SGHVS, CDR2 FQNEAQ. The CDR3 has 13 residues. V was cut by 3 bases and J by 5 bases, with 10 bases left in between. The CDR3 nucleotides read TGTGCCAGCAGCTTTCTGGGCGGGGAGACCCAGTACTTC. Its translation: CASSFLGGETQYF.

V is TRBV19 and J is TRBJ1-4, with D possibly being TRBD1 (5 bases). Germline V gene data show CDR1 as LNHDA and CDR2 as SQIVND (reference sequence). V lost 3 bases, J lost 2 bases, and 10 bases lay in between. The CDR3 has 15 residues. The CDR3 nucleotides are TGTGCCAGTAGTATTCGGGGGATGACTAATGAAAAACTGTTTTTT. Encoded protein: CASSIRGMTNEKLFF.

This chain joins TRBV2 and TRBJ1-1; D uncertain. The germline CDR1 and CDR2 sequences are SNHLY and FYNNEI. The CDR3 spans 10 residues. V was pared by 6 bases and J by 5 bases, with 4 bases between. The DNA for the CDR3 is TGTGCCAGCAGGGGAACTGAAGCTTTCTTT. Protein: CASRGTEAFF.

This sequence joins TRBV7-3 and TRBJ2-3; D is ambiguous. Germline V gives CDR1 SGHTA, CDR2 FQGTGA. With 1 base removed from V and 1 base from J, the gap between germline ends came to 3 bases. CDR3 length: 13 residues. CDR3 sequence reads: CASSLRRTDTQYF. The DNA for the CDR3 is TGTGCCAGCAGCTTAAGGCGCACAGATACGCAGTATTTT.

V is TRBV11-2 and J is TRBJ1-1; D remains ambiguous. Germline-derived CDR1 and CDR2 are SGHAT and FQNNGV. The CDR3 consists of 14 residues. V was pared by 0 bases and J by 4 bases, with 9 bases between. The DNA for the CDR3 is TGTGCCAGCAGCTTAGATTGGGCTGGCACTGAAGCTTTCTTT. It translates to CASSLDWAGTEAFF.

The rearrangement joins TRBV7-9 to TRBJ1-2; unclear D gene. The CDR3 contains 14 residues. Between the trimmed V and J ends, which lost 4 bases and 3 bases, there was a span of 12 bases. Per the germline V gene, CDR1 is SEHNR and CDR2 is FQNEAQ (reference sequence). The CDR3 region has the DNA TGTGCCAGCAGCTCCTTTCGGGGTGACTATGGCTACACCTTC. It yields the protein CASSSFRGDYGYTF. Combining the CDR3 with reference TRBV7-9 and TRBJ1-2 gives the whole variable domain DTGVSQNPRHKITKRGQNVTFRCDPISEHNRLYWYRQTLGQGPEFLTYFQNEAQLEKSRLLSDRFSAERPKGSFSTLEIQRTEQGDSAMYLCASSSFRGDYGYTFGSGTRLTVV.

The chain links TRBV5-3 to TRBJ2-1; TRBD1 aligns across 8 bases. TRBV5-3 counts as an open reading frame of uncertain function. CDR3 length: 16 residues. The V segment lost 4 bases and the J segment 5 bases; nucleotides outside the gene matches: 11. This chain's CDR3 is CARSPPEGQGHNEQFF. The CDR3 DNA follows: TGTGCCAGAAGCCCACCGGAAGGACAGGGCCACAATGAGCAGTTCTTC.

This chain links TRBV6-1 with TRBJ1-5; D remains ambiguous. Trimming stripped 9 bases from V and 4 bases from J, with 13 bases between. The CDR3 consists of 13 residues. CDR1 is MNHNS and CDR2 is SASEGT in the germline V gene. The chain's CDR3 is CASCPSENQPQHF. DNA of the CDR3: TGTGCCAGTTGCCCCTCGGAGAATCAGCCCCAGCATTTT.

The V and J genes are TRBV6-6 and TRBJ2-1; either TRBD1 or TRBD2 may supply D (5 bases each). Germline loops: CDR1 MNHNY, CDR2 SVGAGI (reference sequence). CDR3 length: 16 amino acids. The V and J ends lost 0 bases and 5 bases respectively, with 14 bases between them. The CDR3 DNA is TGTGCCAGCAGTTACTCGCGGACGGGACCGGACAATGAGCAGTTCTTC. Residues: CASSYSRTGPDNEQFF.

This rearrangement joins TRBV30 to TRBJ1-5; D possibly corresponds to TRBD1 (5 bases). The germline V gene has CDR1 GTSNPN and CDR2 SVGIG (reference sequence). The CDR3 contains 15 residues. The V end lost 2 bases, the J end lost 5 bases, and 16 bases lay between the germline ends. CDR3 loop: CAWSSRDRFYQPQHF. CDR3 bases: TGTGCCTGGAGTTCTCGGGACCGCTTCTATCAGCCCCAGCATTTT.

The chain uses TRBV18 and TRBJ1-4, with D possibly matching TRBD1 (6 bases). The CDR3 covers 16 residues. Per the germline V gene, CDR1 is KGHSH and CDR2 is LQKENI. Trimming pared 3 bases from V and 4 bases from J, leaving 15 bases between. CDR3 DNA sequence: TGTGCCAGCTCACCGAATATCCGGGACAATAATGAAAAACTGTTTTTT. It specifies CASSPNIRDNNEKLFF.